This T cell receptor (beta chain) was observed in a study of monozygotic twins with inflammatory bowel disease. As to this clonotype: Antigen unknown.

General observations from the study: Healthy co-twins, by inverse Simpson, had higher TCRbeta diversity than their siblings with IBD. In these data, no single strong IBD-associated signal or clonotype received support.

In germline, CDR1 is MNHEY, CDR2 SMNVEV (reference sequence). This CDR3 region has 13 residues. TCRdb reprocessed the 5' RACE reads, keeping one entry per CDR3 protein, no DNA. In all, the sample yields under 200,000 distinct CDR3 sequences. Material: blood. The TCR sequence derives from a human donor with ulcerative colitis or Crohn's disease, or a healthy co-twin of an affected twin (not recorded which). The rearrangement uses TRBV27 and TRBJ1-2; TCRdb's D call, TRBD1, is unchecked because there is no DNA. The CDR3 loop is CASSFTGVYGYTF.